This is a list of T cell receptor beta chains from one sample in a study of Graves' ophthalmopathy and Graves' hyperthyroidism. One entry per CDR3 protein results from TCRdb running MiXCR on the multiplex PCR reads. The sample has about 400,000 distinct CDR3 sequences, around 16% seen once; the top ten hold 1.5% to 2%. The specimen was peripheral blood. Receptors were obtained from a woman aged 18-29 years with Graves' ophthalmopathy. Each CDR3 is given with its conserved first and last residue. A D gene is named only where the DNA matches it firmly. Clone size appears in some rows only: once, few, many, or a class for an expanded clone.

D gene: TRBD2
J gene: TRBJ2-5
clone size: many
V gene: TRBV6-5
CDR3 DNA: TGTGCCAGCAGTTACCTAGCGGGAGAGTGGTCCCAGTACTTC
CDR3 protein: CASSYLAGEWSQYF

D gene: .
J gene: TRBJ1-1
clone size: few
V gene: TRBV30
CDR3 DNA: TGTGCCTGGACCGACCCGGGCACTGAAGCTTTCTTT
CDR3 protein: CAWTDPGTEAFF

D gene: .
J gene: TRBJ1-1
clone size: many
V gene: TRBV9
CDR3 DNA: TGTGCCAGCAGCCCACACGGGGGCATGAACACTGAAGCTTTCTTT
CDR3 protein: CASSPHGGMNTEAFF

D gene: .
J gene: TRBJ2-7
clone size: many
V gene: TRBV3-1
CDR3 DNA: TGTGCCAGCAGCCAAGATCATGGGAGCACCTACGAGCAGTACTTC
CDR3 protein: CASSQDHGSTYEQYF

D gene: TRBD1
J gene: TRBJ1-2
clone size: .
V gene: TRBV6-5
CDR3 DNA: TGTGCCAGCAGTTACGGGACAGGCCTCTATGGCTACACCTTC
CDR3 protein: CASSYGTGLYGYTF

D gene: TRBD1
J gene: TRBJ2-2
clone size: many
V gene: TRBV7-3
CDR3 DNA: TGTGCCAGCAGCTTAAGGGACAGGGCCTACACCGGGGAGCTGTTTTTT
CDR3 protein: CASSLRDRAYTGELFF

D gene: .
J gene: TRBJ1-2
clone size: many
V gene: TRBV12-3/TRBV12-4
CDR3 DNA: TGTGCCAGCAGTTTAATCGCCCTTGCGCACTATGGCTACACCTTC
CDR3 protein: CASSLIALAHYGYTF

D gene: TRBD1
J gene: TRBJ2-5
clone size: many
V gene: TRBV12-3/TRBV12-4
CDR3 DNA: TGTGCCAGCAGTTGGGACAGGGCAACCCAGTACTTC
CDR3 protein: CASSWDRATQYF

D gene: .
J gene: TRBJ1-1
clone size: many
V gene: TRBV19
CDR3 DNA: TGCCCCCCAGGGGACCAGGATTGCCACACTGAAGCTTTCTTT
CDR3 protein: CPPGDQDCHTEAFF

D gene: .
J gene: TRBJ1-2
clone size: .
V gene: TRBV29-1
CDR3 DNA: TGCAGCGTTGACAAAGGGGGGGTTGATGGCTACACCTTC
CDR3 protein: CSVDKGGVDGYTF

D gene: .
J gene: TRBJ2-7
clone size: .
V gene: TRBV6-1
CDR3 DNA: TGTGCCAGCAGTGAAGGGAGGCAGGGGTCCTACGAGCAGTACTTC
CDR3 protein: CASSEGRQGSYEQYF

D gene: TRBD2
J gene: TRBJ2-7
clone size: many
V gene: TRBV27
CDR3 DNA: TGTGCCAGCAGAGACGTGGCGGGGGGGCCGGAAGAGCAGTACTTC
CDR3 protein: CASRDVAGGPEEQYF

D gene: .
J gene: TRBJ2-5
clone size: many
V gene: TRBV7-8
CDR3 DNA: TGTGCCAGCAGCCGGGGAGCAGAGACCCAGTACTTC
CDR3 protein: CASSRGAETQYF

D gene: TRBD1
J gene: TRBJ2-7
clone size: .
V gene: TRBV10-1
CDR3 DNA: TGCGCCAGCAGTGAGTGGACAGGGGGCAGGGAGCAGTACTTC
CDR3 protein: CASSEWTGGREQYF

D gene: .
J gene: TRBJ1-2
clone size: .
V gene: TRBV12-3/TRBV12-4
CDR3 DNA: TGTGCCAGCTCGACAATCGGGGGCAGGCTCTCTAGCTATGGCTACACCTTC
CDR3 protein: CASSTIGGRLSSYGYTF

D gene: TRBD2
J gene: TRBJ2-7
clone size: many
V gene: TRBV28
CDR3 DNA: TGTGCCAGCCGGAGTCTTCTCAGCGGGACCCCCTACGAGCAGTACTTC
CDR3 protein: CASRSLLSGTPYEQYF

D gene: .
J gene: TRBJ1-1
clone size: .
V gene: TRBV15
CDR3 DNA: TGTGCCACCAGCAGAGATCTTGCGGGGACGGGAGCTTTCTTT
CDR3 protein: CATSRDLAGTGAFF

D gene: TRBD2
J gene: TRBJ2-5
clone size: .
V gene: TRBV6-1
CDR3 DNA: TGTGCCGGCGGACTAGCGGGGGTGGAGACCCAGTACTTC
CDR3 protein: CAGGLAGVETQYF

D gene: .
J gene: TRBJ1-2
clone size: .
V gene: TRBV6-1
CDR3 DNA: TGTGCCAGCAGTGAAGGACGGGCGTATGGCTACACCTTC
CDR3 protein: CASSEGRAYGYTF

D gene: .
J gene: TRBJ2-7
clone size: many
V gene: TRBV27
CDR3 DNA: TGTGCCAGCAGTTCGTCCCGGGACGGTTACGAGCAGTACTTC
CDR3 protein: CASSSSRDGYEQYF

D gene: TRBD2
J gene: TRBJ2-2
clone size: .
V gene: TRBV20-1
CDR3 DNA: TGCAGTGCTAGAGTGCTAGCGGGGTACACCGGGGAGCTGTTTTTT
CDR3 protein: CSARVLAGYTGELFF

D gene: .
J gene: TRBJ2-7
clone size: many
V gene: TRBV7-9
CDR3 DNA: TGTGCCAGCAGCTTAGGATGGGGCGTAGGTCACGAGCAGTACTTC
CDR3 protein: CASSLGWGVGHEQYF

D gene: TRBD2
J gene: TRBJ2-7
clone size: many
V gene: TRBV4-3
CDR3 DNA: TGCGCCAGCAGCCGAGGGACTAGCGGGGGGATATGGGAGCAGTACTTC
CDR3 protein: CASSRGTSGGIWEQYF

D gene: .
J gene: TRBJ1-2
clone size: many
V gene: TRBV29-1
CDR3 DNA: TGCAGCGTTCTCAGATCAGGGGATGGGACCTATGGCTACACCTTC
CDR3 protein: CSVLRSGDGTYGYTF

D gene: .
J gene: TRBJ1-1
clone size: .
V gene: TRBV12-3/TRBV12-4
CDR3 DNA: TGTGCCAGCAGTTTTACGTTTATGAACACTGAAGCTTTCTTT
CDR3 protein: CASSFTFMNTEAFF

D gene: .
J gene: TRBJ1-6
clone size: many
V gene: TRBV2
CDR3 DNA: TGTGCCAGCAGTGATGGTAGTTTCAATTCACCCCTCCACTTT
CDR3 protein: CASSDGSFNSPLHF

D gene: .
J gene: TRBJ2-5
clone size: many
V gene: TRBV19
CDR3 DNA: TGTGCCAGTTCCGCCTCGTCGGCCATTAGCGAGACCCAGTACTTC
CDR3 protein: CASSASSAISETQYF

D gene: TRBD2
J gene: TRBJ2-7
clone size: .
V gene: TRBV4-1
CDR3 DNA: TGCGCCAGCAGCCAAGAATTGTTGACTAGCGGACACTACGAGCAGTACTTC
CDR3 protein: CASSQELLTSGHYEQYF

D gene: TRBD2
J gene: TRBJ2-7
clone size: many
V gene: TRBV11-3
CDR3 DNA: TGTGCCAGCAGCTTAGGTCCTGTGGGGGGGGGCTACGAGCAGTACTTC
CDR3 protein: CASSLGPVGGGYEQYF

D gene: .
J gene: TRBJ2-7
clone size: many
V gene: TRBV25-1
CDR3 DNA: TGTGCCAGTCGTCGGGGGTCTGGCGAGCAGTACTTC
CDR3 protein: CASRRGSGEQYF

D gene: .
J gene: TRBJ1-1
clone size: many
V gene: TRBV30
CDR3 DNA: TGTGCCTGGAACTGGCCTTCCCCGAGCACTGAAGCTTTCTTT
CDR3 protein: CAWNWPSPSTEAFF

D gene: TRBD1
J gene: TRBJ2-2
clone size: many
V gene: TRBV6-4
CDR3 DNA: TGTGCCAGCCGACGTCGGACAGGGGGCGCTGACACCGGGGAGCTGTTTTTT
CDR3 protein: CASRRRTGGADTGELFF

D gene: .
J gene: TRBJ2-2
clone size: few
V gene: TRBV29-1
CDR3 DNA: TGCAGCGTCCAGGGATTGGGGAACACCGGGGAGCTGTTTTTT
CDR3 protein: CSVQGLGNTGELFF

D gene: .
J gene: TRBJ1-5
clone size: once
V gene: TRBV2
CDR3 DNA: TGTGCCAGCAGTGAAAGGGCAGGGTATCAGCCCCAGCATTTT
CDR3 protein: CASSERAGYQPQHF

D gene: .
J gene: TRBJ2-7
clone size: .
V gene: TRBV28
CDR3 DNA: TGTGCCAGCAGTCTTATATCCAGCTCCTACGAGCAGTACTTC
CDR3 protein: CASSLISSSYEQYF

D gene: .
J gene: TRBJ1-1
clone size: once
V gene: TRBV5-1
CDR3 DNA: TGCGCCAGCAGCCTTCGAAGGACAGATCAGAGGTGGCCAGCTTTCTTT
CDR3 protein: CASSLRRTDQRWPAFF

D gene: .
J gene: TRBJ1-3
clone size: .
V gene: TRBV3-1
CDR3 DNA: TGTGCCAGCAGCCAAGAGGGGAGTTTGCGAAACACCATATATTTT
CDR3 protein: CASSQEGSLRNTIYF

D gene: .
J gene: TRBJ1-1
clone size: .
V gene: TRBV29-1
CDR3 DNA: TGCAGTTTATGGTCGGGGCTTCAGGACACTGAAGCTTTCTTT
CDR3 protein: CSLWSGLQDTEAFF

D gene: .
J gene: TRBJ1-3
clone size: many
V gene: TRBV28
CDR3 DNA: TGTGCCAGCAGCCTAACGACACCTGGAAACACCATATATTTT
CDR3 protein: CASSLTTPGNTIYF

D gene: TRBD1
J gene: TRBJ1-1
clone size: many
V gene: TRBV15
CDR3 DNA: TGTGCCACCAGCAGAGGGGACAGGGATGGTATTGAAGCTTTCTTT
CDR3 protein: CATSRGDRDGIEAFF

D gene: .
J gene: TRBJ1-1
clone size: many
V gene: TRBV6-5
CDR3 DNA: TGTGCCAGCAGTTACCCGCCGGGGGGGGTGAACACTGAAGCTTTCTTT
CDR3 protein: CASSYPPGGVNTEAFF

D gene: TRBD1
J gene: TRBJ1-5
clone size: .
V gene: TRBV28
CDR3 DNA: TGTGCCAACAGGGATTGGGGGACAGAAGGCAATCAGCCCCAGCATTTT
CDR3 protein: CANRDWGTEGNQPQHF

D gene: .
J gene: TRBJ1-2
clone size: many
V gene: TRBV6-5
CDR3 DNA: TGTGCCAGCAGTTACGACAGCAGCGGCTACACCTTC
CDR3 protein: CASSYDSSGYTF

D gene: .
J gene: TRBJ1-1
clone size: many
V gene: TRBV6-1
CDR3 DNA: TGTGCCAGCAGCGGCACAGGGCCGACCACTGAAGCTTTCTTT
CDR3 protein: CASSGTGPTTEAFF

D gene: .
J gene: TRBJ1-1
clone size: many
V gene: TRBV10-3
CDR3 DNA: TGTGCCATCAGCCAGGACTCTCGAACGAGCGCCTTT
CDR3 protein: CAISQDSRTSAF

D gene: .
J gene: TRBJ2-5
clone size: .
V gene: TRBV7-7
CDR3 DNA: TGTGCTAGCAGCTCCAGGGTAATGGGAGAGACCCAGTACTTC
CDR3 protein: CASSSRVMGETQYF

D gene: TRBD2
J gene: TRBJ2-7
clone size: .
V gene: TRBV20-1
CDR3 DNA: TGCAGTGCTATAGCGGGACATTCCTACGAGCAGTACTTC
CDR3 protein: CSAIAGHSYEQYF

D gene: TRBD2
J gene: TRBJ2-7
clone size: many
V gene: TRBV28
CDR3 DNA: TGTGCCAGCAGTTTCCTTCTAGCGGGCGGGCGCAACGAGCAGTACTTC
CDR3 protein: CASSFLLAGGRNEQYF

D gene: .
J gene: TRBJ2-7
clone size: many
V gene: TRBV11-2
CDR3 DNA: TGTGCCAGCAGCGTACAGGTACCCTACGAGCAGTACTTC
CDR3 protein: CASSVQVPYEQYF

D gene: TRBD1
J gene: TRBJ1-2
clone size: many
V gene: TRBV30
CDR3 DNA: TGTGCCTGCAAAACAGGGGGCGATGGCTACACCTTC
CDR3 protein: CACKTGGDGYTF

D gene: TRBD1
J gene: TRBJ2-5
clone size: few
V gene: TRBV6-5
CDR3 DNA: TGTGCCAGCAGTTACTCGACAGGGCGAGAGACCCAGTACTTC
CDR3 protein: CASSYSTGRETQYF

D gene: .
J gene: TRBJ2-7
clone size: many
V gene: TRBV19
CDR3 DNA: TGTGCCAGTAGTATTACGGGAGCTTCCTACGAGCAGTACTTC
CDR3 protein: CASSITGASYEQYF